The 3 T cell receptor beta chains in this list originate from one sample, sequenced in a study of blood T cell repertoires in COVID-19. The method was immunoSEQ multiplex PCR; TCRdb's version includes in-frame clones alone and lacks a portion of them. Among hundreds of thousands of clones listed, 82% were seen once. The sample consisted of peripheral blood. Every receptor here comes from a woman older than 75 with active or convalescent COVID-19.

The chain employs TRBV7-2 and TRBJ2-1; 16 bases line up with TRBD2. Germline-derived CDR1 and CDR2 are SGHTA and FQGNSA. The CDR3 extends over 13 amino acids. V was pared by 4 bases and J by 14 bases, with 2 bases of the junction left unmatched. The CDR3 DNA reads as TGTGCCAGCAGCTCGGGACTAGCGGGGGGGGAGTTCTTC. It yields the protein CASSSGLAGGEFF.

This clone turned up a few times. The V call is TRBV2, the J call TRBJ2-3; TRBD2 matches 13 bases. Germline CDR1 is SNHLY and CDR2 is FYNNEI. The CDR3 contains 16 residues. J gave up 5 bases and V 6 bases, and 8 bases lay outside the gene matches. The CDR3 loop is CASRPLAGGLGDTQYF. The CDR3 bases are TGTGCCAGCAGGCCACTAGCGGGAGGGCTTGGAGATACGCAGTATTTT.

J is TRBJ2-1 and V is TRBV5-5; D remains unclear. The V gene lost 8 bases and the J gene lost 3 bases, with 6 bases spanning the gap. The CDR3 loop spans 11 amino acids. In germline, CDR1 is SGHKS, CDR2 YYEKEE (reference sequence). CDR3 loop: CASLNYNEQFF. In DNA form, the CDR3 reads TGTGCCAGTCTTAACTACAATGAGCAGTTCTTC.